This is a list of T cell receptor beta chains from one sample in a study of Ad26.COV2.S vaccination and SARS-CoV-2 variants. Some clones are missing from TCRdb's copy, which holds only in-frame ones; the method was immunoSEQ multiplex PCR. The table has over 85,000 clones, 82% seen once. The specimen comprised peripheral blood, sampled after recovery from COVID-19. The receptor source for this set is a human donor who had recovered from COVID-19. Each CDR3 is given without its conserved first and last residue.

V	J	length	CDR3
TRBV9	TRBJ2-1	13	ASSVGTSGYNEQF
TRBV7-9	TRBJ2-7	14	ASSSSGQVHSYEQY
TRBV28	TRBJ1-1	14	ASSTLVREKNTEAF
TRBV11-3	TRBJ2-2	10	ATRSMPGELF
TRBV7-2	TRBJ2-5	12	ASSLSPRQETQY
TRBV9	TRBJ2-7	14	ASSVDPAKLSYEQY
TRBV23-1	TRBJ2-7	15	ASSQSLRGLAGNEQY
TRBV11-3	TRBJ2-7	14	ASSLYAPGTNYEQY
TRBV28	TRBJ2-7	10	ASRLTGYEQY
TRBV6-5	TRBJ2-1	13	ASSTIAVSYNEQF
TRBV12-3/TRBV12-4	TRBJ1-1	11	ASSLQGSTEAF
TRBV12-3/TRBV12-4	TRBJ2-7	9	ASRTQGEQY
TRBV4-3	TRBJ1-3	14	ASSQDRLGTGNTIY
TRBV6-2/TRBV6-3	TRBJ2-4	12	ASSMDNAKNIQY
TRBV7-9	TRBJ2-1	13	ASSFLSGPYNEQF